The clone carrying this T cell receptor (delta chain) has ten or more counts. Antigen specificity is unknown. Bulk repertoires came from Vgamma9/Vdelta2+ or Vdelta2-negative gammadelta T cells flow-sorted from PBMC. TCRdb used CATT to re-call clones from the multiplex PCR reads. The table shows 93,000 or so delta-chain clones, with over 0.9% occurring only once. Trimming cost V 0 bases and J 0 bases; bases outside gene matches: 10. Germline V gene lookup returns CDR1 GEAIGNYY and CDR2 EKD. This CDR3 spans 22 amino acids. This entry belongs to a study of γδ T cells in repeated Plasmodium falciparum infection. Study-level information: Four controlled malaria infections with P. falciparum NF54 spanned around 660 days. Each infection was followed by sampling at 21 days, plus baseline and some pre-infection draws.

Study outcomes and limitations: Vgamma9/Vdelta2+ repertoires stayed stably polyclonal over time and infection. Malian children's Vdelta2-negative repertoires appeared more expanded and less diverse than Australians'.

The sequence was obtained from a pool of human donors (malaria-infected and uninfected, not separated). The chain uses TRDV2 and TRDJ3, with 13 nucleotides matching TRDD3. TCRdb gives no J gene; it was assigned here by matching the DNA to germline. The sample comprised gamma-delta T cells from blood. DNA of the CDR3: TGTGCCTGTGACACCGTGACACTGGGGGATACGCCGAGCTCCTGGGACACCCGACAGATGTTTTTC. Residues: CACDTVTLGDTPSSWDTRQMFF.